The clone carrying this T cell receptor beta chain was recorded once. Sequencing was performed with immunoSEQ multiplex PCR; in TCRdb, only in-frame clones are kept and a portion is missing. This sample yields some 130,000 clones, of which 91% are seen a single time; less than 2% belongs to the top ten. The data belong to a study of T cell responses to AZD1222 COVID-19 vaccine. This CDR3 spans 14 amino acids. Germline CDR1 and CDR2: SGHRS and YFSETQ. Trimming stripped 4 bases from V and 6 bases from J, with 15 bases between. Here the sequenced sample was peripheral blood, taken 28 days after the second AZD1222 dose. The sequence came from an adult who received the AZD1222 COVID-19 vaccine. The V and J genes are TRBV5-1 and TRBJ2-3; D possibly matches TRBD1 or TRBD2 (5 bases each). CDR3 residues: CASSPSPGRDTQYF. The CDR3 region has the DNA TGCGCCAGCAGCCCATCCCCGGGGCGGGATACGCAGTATTTT.